This TCR beta chain comes out of a study of blood T cells in healthy people across ages (dated by TCRdb to the mid-2010s). Some background on the complete study: In model experiments, template switching captured about one uniquely barcoded TCR beta cDNA molecule for every two T cells. Using deep sequencing normalized with unique cDNA molecular identifiers, the study measured how TCR beta repertoire diversity changes with age. The donors were divided into four age groups: young (average roughly 15 years), middle-aged (roughly 40), aged (roughly 60) and long-lived (about 80). To avoid experimental bias, donors of different ages were randomly spread across the sequencing lanes. For two donors (one aged 18 to 29 and one aged 80 or older), the study analyzed two additional independent replicas of 1 million unique cDNA reads from the same blood draw. Broad study findings and their caveats: Since profiling was done on bulk unsorted PBMCs, naive and antigen-experienced compartments could not be conclusively compared. Observed TCR beta diversity correlated strongly with the percentage of naive T cells measured by flow cytometry. Observed TCR beta diversity per million T cells fell roughly linearly with age, and a significant reduction was already apparent by age around 40. Compared with the aged group, more naive CD4+ T cells, fewer expanded clones and increased TCR diversity were shown by the long-lived group, suggesting age selection. The CMV infection status of donors was not known, potentially confounding age-related changes in expanded clonotypes. Estimates of total diversity based on one million sequenced T cells were regarded as lower bounds and as underestimates.

As regards this clonotype: Its antigen remains unidentified. Qualities for individual bases were not recorded, and no much larger clone is one base off.

The roughly 39 donors, aged about 6 to 95 years, were systemically healthy Caucasian individuals from Russia. Each donor gave around 9 milliliters of peripheral blood, collected into EDTA-treated Vacutainer tubes. PBMCs were isolated by Ficoll-Paque density-gradient centrifugation, with at least 6.5 million obtained per sample. Trizol reagent was used to extract total RNA from the PBMCs, yielding at least 6 micrograms per sample. Naive CD45RAhigh/CD27high T cell percentages were measured by flow cytometry on a PBMC aliquot from every donor. The library was made by 5' RACE. Sequencing was performed on an Illumina HiSeq 2500. A second about 7 to 11 cycle PCR used a sample-barcoded 5' primer and a J-beta primer mix. A template-switch 5' adaptor carrying 12 random nucleotides introduced a unique molecular identifier onto each TCR beta cDNA molecule. Each sample yielded at least 2.5 million CDR3-containing paired-end reads. First-strand cDNA synthesis was performed from all RNA using the Mint cDNA synthesis kit, with priming by a TRBC-specific oligonucleotide. After uracil-DNA glycosylase treatment, a first 18-cycle PCR used universal primers M1SS and BC2_uni_R on all cDNA. The study's own analysis went as follows. For normalization, 1 million high-quality reads, each with a distinct molecular identifier, were randomly selected from each sample. Reads with shared molecular identifiers were discarded instead of being binned into consensus sequences. MiTCR, run with a Q25 quality threshold and the strictest error-elimination algorithm, handled CDR3 identification, clonotype clustering and error correction. A nonparametric unseen species model with Euler transformation was used to estimate lower-bound total TCR beta diversity. TCRdb applied fastp at Q25 and MiXCR to the public reads, then kept only in-frame beta chains. Entries that share a CDR3 protein sequence are merged under the most common genes and DNA. These V and J calls rely on TCRdb rather than the paper's analysis. Within this sample are hundreds of thousands of distinct CDR3 sequences, with roughly 43% of them counted one time only. About 30% of the sample belongs to the ten largest clones.

V is cut by 3 bases and J by 5 bases, and the space between the germline ends is 13 bases. The CDR3 numbers 14 residues from cysteine through phenylalanine. The entry retains the CDR3 DNA only, 42 bases that are in frame from base 1. Sequenced: blood. The chain uses TRBV12-3 or TRBV12-4 and TRBJ2-5; the D gene may be TRBD1 or TRBD2, since each aligns over 5 bases. The clonotype comes from a man at least 80 years old in good health. Here the CDR3 is given as CASSFRSEGETQYF. The DNA sequence is given as TGTGCCAGCAGTTTTCGGTCAGAGGGGGAGACCCAGTACTTC.